One and the same sample provided the 6 T cell receptor beta chains below, sequenced in a study of early T cells in non-severe SARS-CoV-2 infection. TCRdb reprocessed the 5' RACE reads with MiXCR, giving one entry per CDR3 protein. The sample holds about 77,000 distinct CDR3 sequences, around 12% seen once. Source: whole blood, taken at baseline. The receptor source for this set is an adult who was a healthcare worker with PCR-confirmed SARS-CoV-2 infection or an uninfected control (not recorded which). The donor label of this sample is uncertain.

This clonotype was seen a handful of times. V usage is TRBV2 and J usage is TRBJ2-2; 10 nucleotides agree with TRBD2. Germline CDR1 reads SNHLY; CDR2 reads FYNNEI. The CDR3 has 14 amino acids. Germline trimming cut 8 bases from V and 7 bases from J; bases unmatched to any gene: 7. CDR3 sequence (DNA): TGTGCCAGCCGTGCCTTAGCGGGAGGCGGGGAGCTGTTTTTT. Amino acid sequence: CASRALAGGGELFF.

This clonotype was observed a handful of times. V gene TRBV27 combines with J gene TRBJ1-1; 7 bases map to TRBD1. The CDR3 spans 14 residues. V shed 6 bases, J shed 11 bases, and the junction held 15 bases outside the gene matches. The V gene's germline CDR1 is MNHEY and CDR2 SMNVEV (reference sequence). CDR3 DNA sequence: TGTGCCAGCAGCCCAGGGGGGAGGGCCCCGGGGGCTTTCTTT. It translates to CASSPGGRAPGAFF.

The CDR3 DNA reads TGCAGTGCTAGAAGGAGGGCGGATCAGCCCCAGCATTTT. Amino acids: CSARRRADQPQHF. The chain uses TRBV20-1 and TRBJ1-5, with D unresolved. Germline values: CDR1 DFQATT, CDR2 SNEGSKA (reference sequence). V was shortened by 2 bases and J by 5 bases, with 10 bases between the two germline ends. CDR3 length: 13 amino acids.

In its sample, this clonotype was seen a few times. The rearrangement uses TRBV12-3 or TRBV12-4 and TRBJ1-4, with D tentatively TRBD1 (6 bases). The CDR3 is 12 residues long. Trimming left V 7 bases short and J 7 bases short, with 10 bases between. CDR3 nucleotides: TGTGCCAGCACTAGGGGGGGTGAAAAACTGTTTTTT. Its protein product is CASTRGGEKLFF.

The chain joins TRBV20-1 to TRBJ2-6; D is uncertain. There are 14 residues in the CDR3. Trimming shortened V by 1 base and J by 1 base, and 5 bases separated the two germline ends. Per germline, CDR1 DFQATT and CDR2 SNEGSKA (reference sequence). Here the CDR3 DNA reads TGCAGTGCTAGAGCAGCATCTGGGGCCAACGTCCTGACTTTC. Its translation: CSARAASGANVLTF.

This clonotype was counted only a few times. This chain links TRBV7-2 with TRBJ1-5; D gene uncertain. There are 13 residues in the CDR3. Germline V gene lookup returns CDR1 SGHTA and CDR2 FQGNSA. With 5 bases removed from V and 6 bases from J, the gap between germline ends came to 11 bases. CDR3 nucleotides: TGTGCCAGCAGCCCGGGCAGTTTTCAGCCCCAGCATTTT. Protein product: CASSPGSFQPQHF.